This entry lists 8 T cell receptor beta chains sequenced from one sample in a study of T cell repertoires and leukemia-associated antigens. TCRdb reprocessed the 5' RACE reads with MiXCR, giving one entry per CDR3 protein. The sample has over 9,000 distinct CDR3 sequences, approximately 43% seen once; the top ten hold under 35%. Their antigens remain unidentified. The sample consisted of CD3+ T cells sorted from blood and cultured. The origin of the receptors is a female donor in good health.

This clonotype was counted many times. The chain combines TRBV5-1 with TRBJ2-1; 14 bases agree with TRBD2. This CDR3 region has 17 residues. Per germline, CDR1 SGHRS and CDR2 YFSETQ. J gave up 4 bases and V 3 bases, and 6 bases lay outside the gene matches. CDR3 residues: CASSWGLAGVDYNEQFF. The CDR3 nucleotides read TGCGCCAGCAGCTGGGGACTAGCGGGAGTTGATTACAATGAGCAGTTCTTC. The full variable domain, its missing parts supplied by reference TRBV5-1 and TRBJ2-1, is KAGVTQTPRYLIKTRGQQVTLSCSPISGHRSVSWYQQTPGQGLQFLFEYFSETQRNKGNFPGRFSGRQFSNSRSEMNVSTLELGDSALYLCASSWGLAGVDYNEQFFGPGTRLTVL.

The chain recombines TRBV27 with TRBJ2-3; 8 nucleotides align to TRBD1. Per germline, CDR1 MNHEY and CDR2 SMNVEV (reference sequence). With V trimmed by 8 bases and J by 2 bases, 9 bases remained unmatched. The CDR3 length is 15 residues. The CDR3 bases are TGTGCCAGCGGGACCAGGGGGCAGTTCACAGATACGCAGTATTTT. Translating it yields CASGTRGQFTDTQYF.

In the case of this clonotype: Germline and junction disagree at one end, which may indicate a read error. The J gene is TRBJ2-7, the V gene TRBV29-1, with 10 bases matching TRBD1. CDR1 and CDR2 from the germline V gene are SQVTM and ANQGSEA. The CDR3 runs to 13 residues. The CDR3 spells CSVRQGASYERYF. The CDR3 region has the DNA TGCAGCGTGCGACAGGGGGCCTCCTACGAGCGGTACTTC.

The chain combines TRBV15 with TRBJ1-6; 8 nucleotides line up with TRBD1. The junction had 2 bases not matched to a gene; V was cut back by 1 base and J by 9 bases. The V gene's germline CDR1 is LNHNV and CDR2 YYDKDF (reference sequence). The CDR3 loop spans 14 amino acids. CDR3 sequence (DNA): TGTGCCACCAGCAGAGCAGGGGGCATTTCACCCCTCCACTTT. Protein: CATSRAGGISPLHF.

The chain carries TRBV29-1 and TRBJ2-2, with D perhaps TRBD1 (5 bases). Germline loops: CDR1 SQVTM, CDR2 ANQGSEA. V lost 6 bases, J lost 1 base, and 9 bases lay in between. There are 13 residues in the CDR3. The CDR3 DNA reads as TGCAGCGTGAGGACACAGAACACCGGGGAGCTGTTTTTT. Residues: CSVRTQNTGELFF.

As to this clonotype: As the CDR3 is not closed by the conserved phenylalanine or tryptophan, this likely results from a read error. V is TRBV9 and J is TRBJ2-5; D is unclear. Trimming cost V 4 bases and J 9 bases, with 22 bases left between them. The germline CDR1 and CDR2 sequences are SGDLS and YYNGEE. This CDR3 comprises 15 residues. The CDR3 loop is CASSLIDSMIEAQYI. DNA of the CDR3: TGTGCCAGCAGCCTAATCGACTCAATGATCGAGGCCCAGTACATC.

The genes are TRBV10-3 and TRBJ2-7; 16 nucleotides agree with TRBD2. The trim removed 6 bases at V and 3 bases at J, leaving 2 bases unmatched. Per the germline V gene, CDR1 is ENHRY and CDR2 is SYGVKD. There are 15 residues in the CDR3. This chain's CDR3 is CAIRGLAGGGYEQYF. Here the CDR3 DNA reads TGTGCCATCAGGGGACTAGCGGGAGGGGGCTACGAGCAGTACTTC.

V gene TRBV6-1 combines with J gene TRBJ2-1; possibly TRBD1 for D (5 bases). Trimming took off 6 bases at V and 5 bases at J, with 11 bases between the two ends. The CDR3 sequence is 13 residues long. Germline V gene sequence: CDR1 MNHNS, CDR2 SASEGT. CDR3 nucleotide sequence: TGTGCCAGCAGCCTCACAGGAGACAATGAGCAGTTCTTC. Residues: CASSLTGDNEQFF.